The T cell receptor (beta chain) described here comes from a study of blood T cell repertoires in COVID-19. At the level of the study: Acute and convalescent COVID-19 specimens originated in the United States, Italy and Spain. PBMCs, B-cell-depleted T cells, or T cells provided the cDNA or gDNA that made up the material.

Germline CDR1 SNHLY, CDR2 FYNNEI. This CDR3 contains 13 residues. V lost 6 bases, J lost 2 bases, and 3 bases stayed unmatched. Methods used by the authors: Reference gene primer amplification gave estimated nucleated cell counts. Libraries were prepared by immunoSEQ multiplex PCR; TCRdb keeps only in-frame clonotypes and omits some of them. D and trimming were read from the DNA, whereas the V and J calls and clone size are those reported in that table. The sample has 200,000 to 300,000 clones, approximately 86% seen once. This receptor was obtained from a woman aged 25 to 39 who had recovered from COVID-19. What was sequenced was peripheral blood. The chain links TRBV2 to TRBJ1-1; 7 bases fit TRBD1. Here the CDR3 reads CASRGDRNTEAFF. The CDR3 nucleotides read TGTGCCAGCAGAGGGGACAGAAACACTGAAGCTTTCTTT.